One TCR beta chain is described in this entry. Its antigen is not known. Measured with immunoSEQ multiplex PCR; TCRdb has only the in-frame clones, and not every one. The profile shows 8,000 to 8,500 clones, more than 70% of them singletons. Trimming took 4 bases from V and 0 from J; bases not matched to a gene: 3. The CDR3 extends over 13 amino acids. In germline, CDR1 is SQVTM, CDR2 ANQGSEA. Brentuximab vedotin exposure varied, and every patient relapsed after autologous stem cell transplantation. By magnetic negative selection, CD8+ T cells were isolated from the thawed PBMCs. Classification of best responses gave complete response, partial response or progressive disease. The sample comes from a study of PD-1 blockade in classical Hodgkin lymphoma. Broader study findings: Relapsed/refractory patients reportedly had the lowest baseline TCR diversity, below newly diagnosed patients, who were below healthy donors.

This sample comprised CD8+ T cells from blood, obtained at baseline. V and J are TRBV29-1 and TRBJ2-7, with 7 nucleotides matching TRBD2. This clonotype was sampled from a human donor with classical Hodgkin lymphoma. The CDR3 loop is CSVAGGSSYEQYF. CDR3 coding DNA: TGCAGCGTTGCGGGGGGTAGCTCCTACGAGCAGTACTTC.